These 15 T cell receptor beta chains were all obtained from the same sample, sequenced in a study of CXCR3-negative and CXCR3-positive naive CD8 T cells. General observations from the study: TRB CDR3s were more hydrophobic in CXCR3-positive than in CXCR3-negative naive cells.

For these TCRs, the target antigens are not known. Through 5' RACE with UMI labels, the TRB cDNA libraries were prepared. TCRdb reprocessed the 5' RACE reads and keeps a single row for each CDR3 protein, giving no DNA. In total, the table holds over 150,000 distinct CDR3 sequences. The sequenced sample consisted of naive CXCR3+ CD8+ T cells from blood. Indicated subset: CD45RO-CCR7+CD27+CD95- naive CD8+ T cells expressing CXCR3 (TNR3+). The receptors originated from a human donor in good health. Some clones in this sample may be carry-over from other donors' samples.

The chain couples TRBV7-9 to TRBJ1-2; TCRdb's assignment of TRBD1 cannot be checked, as there is no DNA. Germline CDR1 and CDR2: SEHNR and FQNEAQ (reference sequence). This CDR3 region has 14 residues. The CDR3 protein is CASSLAKTAGSYTF.

The J gene is TRBJ1-1, the V gene TRBV19; TCRdb outputs TRBD1, but without DNA this stays unchecked. The germline V gene has CDR1 LNHDA and CDR2 SQIVND (reference sequence). CDR3 length equals 15 residues. The CDR3 here is CASNVPGQMNTEAFF.

This rearrangement joins TRBV9 to TRBJ1-1; the TCRdb D gene call, TRBD1, has no DNA to confirm it. Per germline, CDR1 SGDLS and CDR2 YYNGEE. The CDR3 contains 15 residues. This chain's CDR3 is CASSDSTGQGTEAFF.

The rearrangement links TRBV29-1 to TRBJ2-7; checking the TCRdb D call of TRBD1 is not possible without DNA. Germline CDR1 and CDR2: SQVTM and ANQGSEA. The CDR3 totals 13 residues. This chain's CDR3 is CSVRREPLYEQYF.

The rearrangement links TRBV4-3 to TRBJ1-3. The length of the CDR3 is 17 residues. Germline V gives CDR1 LGHNA, CDR2 YSLEER. The CDR3 spells CASSQDSLGGYGNTIYF.

V usage is TRBV5-1 and J usage is TRBJ2-3; TCRdb picks TRBD2, but there is no DNA to check that call. Germline CDR1 reads SGHRS; CDR2 reads YFSETQ. The CDR3 consists of 18 residues. The CDR3 reads CASSFLPFRRGDTDTQYF.

This chain joins TRBV20-1 and TRBJ2-1; TCRdb reports TRBD2, a call that lacks DNA to check it against. From germline, CDR1 is DFQATT and CDR2 SNEGSKA (reference sequence). The length of the CDR3 is 18 residues. The CDR3 sequence is CSASRDGAGGPSVNEQFF.

The chain employs TRBV7-8 and TRBJ1-5. CDR3 length: 15 amino acids. Germline V lookup: CDR1 SGHVS, CDR2 FQNEAQ. The CDR3 is CASSPSSTANQPQHF.

This chain joins TRBV4-2 and TRBJ2-7; TCRdb's D gene call, TRBD2, goes unchecked for lack of DNA. CDR3 size: 16 residues. CDR1 LGHNA and CDR2 YNFKEQ come from the germline V gene. The CDR3 spells CASSPGWGDLYYEQYF.

The chain uses TRBV28 and TRBJ1-4; the TCRdb call, TRBD1, lacks DNA for checking. The CDR3 sequence is 15 residues long. Germline values: CDR1 MDHEN, CDR2 SYDVKM. The CDR3 here is CASSPDRGTNEKLFF.

The V call is TRBV5-1, the J call TRBJ1-2. Germline V CDR1 and CDR2: SGHRS, YFSETQ. The CDR3 totals 15 residues. The CDR3: CASSLDRASNYGYTF.

The V call is TRBV5-1, the J call TRBJ2-1. CDR3 length equals 12 residues. Germline assignment: CDR1 SGHRS and CDR2 YFSETQ. CDR3 in amino acids: CASSLNNNEQFF. The complete variable domain, with remaining parts taken from reference TRBV5-1 and TRBJ2-1, reads KAGVTQTPRYLIKTRGQQVTLSCSPISGHRSVSWYQQTPGQGLQFLFEYFSETQRNKGNFPGRFSGRQFSNSRSEMNVSTLELGDSALYLCASSLNNNEQFFGPGTRLTVL.

V gene TRBV29-1 combines with J gene TRBJ2-3; no DNA is available, so the TRBD1 call from TCRdb remains unchecked. The CDR3 is 13 residues long. The germline CDR1 and CDR2 sequences are SQVTM and ANQGSEA. Here the CDR3 reads CSVSPWTTDTQYF.

This sequence joins TRBV7-3 and TRBJ2-1; lacking DNA, the TRBD1 call made by TCRdb goes unchecked. This CDR3 has 16 residues. Germline values: CDR1 SGHTA, CDR2 FQGTGA. The CDR3 reads CASSQYGGDGLNEQFF.

The chain couples TRBV7-9 to TRBJ2-1. The CDR3 covers 16 residues. Germline CDR1 and CDR2: SEHNR and FQNEAQ (reference sequence). The CDR3 sequence is CASSLATGRGINEQFF.